Listed here are 21 T cell receptor beta chains from one sample, sequenced in a study of T cell repertoires in cytomegalovirus infection. These TCRs are of unknown antigen specificity. TCRdb recomputed calls from the reads with MiXCR, one row per CDR3 protein. The data show approximately 770,000 distinct CDR3 sequences, approximately 32% seen once. Here the sequenced sample was cultured CD8+ T cells from PBMCs, taken from culture after CMV antigen stimulation. The receptors stem from a human donor in good health (CMV status not recorded). Some clones in this sample may be carry-over from other donors' samples.

This clonotype has more than one count but fewer than ten. The chain links TRBV28 to TRBJ2-1; possibly TRBD2 for D (7 bases). V dropped 3 bases and J dropped 7 bases, with 16 bases sitting between them. Germline V lookup: CDR1 MDHEN, CDR2 SYDVKM. This CDR3 contains 15 residues. CDR3 nucleotide sequence: TGTGCCAGCAGTTTTGATGCGGGGGCCGGGAATGAGCAGTTCTTC. Translated, it gives CASSFDAGAGNEQFF. Using reference TRBV28 and TRBJ2-1 for the parts outside the CDR3, the full variable domain is DVKVTQSSRYLVKRTGEKVFLECVQDMDHENMFWYRQDPGLGLRLIYFSYDVKMKEKGDIPEGYSVSREKKERFSLILESASTNQTSMYLCASSFDAGAGNEQFFGPGTRLTVL.

A note on this clonotype: This CDR3 fails to terminate in the conserved phenylalanine or tryptophan, so it likely reflects a read error. The CDR3 spells CASSQDQSNPYEQYI. The CDR3 DNA reads TGTGCCAGCAGCCAAGATCAAAGTAACCCCTACGAGCAGTACATC. The chain links TRBV3-1 to TRBJ2-7; D ambiguous. Germline CDR1 and CDR2: LGHDT and YNNKEL (reference sequence). V dropped 0 bases and J dropped 2 bases, with 11 bases sitting between them. CDR3 length equals 15 residues.

This clonotype was counted a single time. The chain carries TRBV24-1 and TRBJ2-1; D not certain. The CDR3 is 12 amino acids. CDR1 and CDR2 (germline): KGHDR, SFDVKD. V shed 5 bases and J shed 8 bases, with 9 bases lying between them. CDR3 loop: CATSVSRDEQFF. CDR3 bases: TGTGCCACCAGTGTATCTCGGGATGAGCAGTTCTTC.

The chain couples TRBV6-5 to TRBJ2-1, with TRBD1 as a possible D gene (6 bases). The germline V gene encodes CDR1 MNHEY and CDR2 SVGAGI. The CDR3 has 16 amino acids. V lost 0 bases and J 1 base, leaving 10 bases between the germline ends. CDR3 residues: CASSYSRQASYNEQFF. In nucleotides, the CDR3 is TGTGCCAGCAGTTACTCGAGACAGGCTTCCTACAATGAGCAGTTCTTC.

V and J are TRBV7-9 and TRBJ1-1, with D perhaps matching TRBD1 (5 bases). The CDR3 contains 14 residues. Germline V lookup: CDR1 SEHNR, CDR2 FQNEAQ (reference sequence). Trimming left V 5 bases short and J 4 bases short, with 14 bases between. CDR3 DNA sequence: TGTGCCAGCAGCCCCGCAACAGGACGCACTGAAGCTTTCTTT. Protein product: CASSPATGRTEAFF.

The chain couples TRBV20-1 to TRBJ2-1; no firm D call. This CDR3 spans 14 amino acids. The germline V gene encodes CDR1 DFQATT and CDR2 SNEGSKA (reference sequence). The CDR3 coding sequence is TGCTCGGCGGCGTTAAATCCCTCTAACAATGAGCAGTTCTTC. Protein: CSAALNPSNNEQFF.

The sample holds a few counts of this clonotype. At one of its ends the junction is not consistent with the germline gene, which may arise from a read error. V is TRBV29-1 and J is TRBJ1-2, with 8 bases fitting TRBD1. CDR1 is SQVTM and CDR2 is ANQGSEA in the germline V gene. The CDR3 sequence is 13 residues long. The CDR3 DNA reads as TGCAGCATTGAGGACAGGGCATATATGGGCTACACCTTC. This gives the protein CSIEDRAYMGYTF.

The rearrangement links TRBV11-2 to TRBJ1-1; TRBD1 might be the D (6 bases). Germline loops: CDR1 SGHAT, CDR2 FQNNGV. The V end lost 2 bases, the J end lost 2 bases, and 12 bases lay between the germline ends. The CDR3 sequence is 15 residues long. The CDR3 DNA reads TGTGCCAGCAGCTTATGGGGGCAGGAAAACACTGAAGCTTTCTTT. Protein: CASSLWGQENTEAFF.

The rearrangement joins TRBV4-1 to TRBJ2-2, with D possibly being TRBD1 (5 bases). CDR3 length equals 14 residues. CDR1 is MGHRA and CDR2 is YSYEKL in the germline V gene. Trimming removed 1 base from V and 4 bases from J, with 7 bases in between. CDR3 DNA sequence: TGCGCCAGCAGCCAAGGCAGGGTCACCGGGGAGCTGTTTTTT. This codes for CASSQGRVTGELFF.

This clonotype was observed a few times. The chain carries TRBV20-1 and TRBJ2-2, with D maybe TRBD2 (5 bases). V was trimmed by 6 bases and J by 6 bases, leaving 8 bases between them. CDR3 length: 11 residues. Germline CDR1 is DFQATT and CDR2 is SNEGSKA (reference sequence). CDR3 sequence: CSARGAGELFF. The CDR3 DNA is TGCAGTGCACGGGGTGCCGGGGAGCTGTTTTTT.

The J gene is TRBJ1-4, the V gene TRBV4-1; maybe TRBD1 (5 bases). CDR3 length equals 15 residues. V was pared by 6 bases and J by 8 bases, with 19 bases between. Germline CDR1 is MGHRA and CDR2 is YSYEKL. Here the CDR3 reads CASRKIVKGKEKLFF. In DNA form, the CDR3 reads TGCGCCAGCAGAAAGATAGTGAAGGGGAAAGAAAAACTGTTTTTT.

This chain links TRBV6-5 with TRBJ2-3; no firm D call. Germline V lookup: CDR1 MNHEY, CDR2 SVGAGI. The CDR3 loop spans 15 amino acids. The germline V and J ends were trimmed by 6 bases and 7 bases, with 20 bases remaining between them. This chain's CDR3 is CASRPLGGVLNTQYF. Written as DNA, the CDR3 is TGTGCCAGCAGACCTCTAGGTGGGGTCTTGAATACGCAGTATTTT.

This clonotype was found a few times. This rearrangement joins TRBV7-8 to TRBJ2-7; a weak D match, TRBD1 (6 bases). Trimming took off 5 bases at V and 3 bases at J, with 17 bases between the two ends. Germline loops: CDR1 SGHVS, CDR2 FQNEAQ. The CDR3 spans 15 residues. Here the CDR3 reads CASSQGVGGSYEQYV. The CDR3, as DNA: TGTGCCAGCAGCCAAGGGGTAGGGGGAAGCTACGAGCAGTACGTC.

This clonotype was counted at least ten times. The CDR3 here is CASSLTDGYTF. CDR3 in DNA: TGTGCCAGCAGCTTAACGGATGGCTACACCTTC. The rearrangement joins TRBV7-2 to TRBJ1-2; D unclear. Germline lookup yields CDR1 SGHTA and CDR2 FQGNSA. The CDR3 is 11 residues long. Trimming took 2 bases from V and 6 from J, leaving 4 bases between them.

The gene calls are TRBV6-5 and TRBJ2-2, with unresolved D. V lost 1 base and J lost 4, with 13 bases in between. Germline V CDR1 and CDR2: MNHEY, SVGAGI. CDR3 size: 16 residues. The CDR3 loop reads CASSYWAVSITGELFF. DNA for the CDR3: TGTGCCAGCAGTTACTGGGCAGTGTCAATCACCGGGGAGCTGTTTTTT.

This clonotype appeared many times. The rearrangement links TRBV7-2 to TRBJ1-1; D gene ambiguous. The length of the CDR3 is 13 residues. Germline values: CDR1 SGHTA, CDR2 FQGNSA. The V end lost 1 base, the J end lost 3 bases, and 6 bases lay between the germline ends. CDR3 residues: CASSLGKHTEAFF. As DNA, the CDR3 is TGTGCCAGCAGCTTAGGGAAACACACTGAAGCTTTCTTT.

The gene calls are TRBV5-4 and TRBJ2-3; TRBD1 might be the D (5 bases). Germline CDR1 SGHNT, CDR2 YYREEE (reference sequence). V was cut by 1 base and J by 4 bases, with 13 bases left in between. This CDR3 is 15 amino acids long. CDR3 sequence (DNA): TGTGCCAGCAGCTTGATGGGCAGGGAACCAGATACGCAGTATTTT. Amino acids: CASSLMGREPDTQYF.

The V call is TRBV27, the J call TRBJ2-1; the D gene could be TRBD1 or TRBD2 (5 bases each). There are 15 residues in the CDR3. Per germline, CDR1 MNHEY and CDR2 SMNVEV (reference sequence). Deletions cut 5 bases from V and 2 bases from J, with 13 bases between. DNA for the CDR3: TGTGCCAGCAGTCCTTACAGAGGGGCCTACAATGAGCAGTTCTTC. Amino acid sequence: CASSPYRGAYNEQFF.

The V gene is TRBV6-6, the J gene TRBJ1-2, with TRBD1 identical over 9 bases. Germline CDR1 and CDR2: MNHNY and SVGAGI (reference sequence). The CDR3 has 15 residues. V was clipped by 5 bases and J by 4 bases; unmatched bases: 8. The CDR3 here is CASSENRDRVYGYTF. The CDR3 DNA follows: TGTGCCAGCAGTGAGAACCGGGACAGGGTCTATGGCTACACCTTC.

This clonotype was picked up a small number of times. Relative to the germline gene, one junction end is altered; a read error may explain this. V usage is TRBV28 and J usage is TRBJ2-3, with 12 bases identical to TRBD2. Germline CDR1 reads MDHEN; CDR2 reads SYDVKM. The CDR3 loop spans 17 amino acids. The CDR3 region is CASSSGLAGLPGDKQYF. CDR3 nucleotide sequence: TGTGCCAGCAGTTCCGGACTAGCGGGGCTTCCCGGGGATAAGCAGTATTTT.

J is TRBJ2-2 and V is TRBV12-3 or TRBV12-4, with D hard to call. V lost 7 bases and J 3 bases, leaving 15 bases between the germline ends. The CDR3 is made up of 15 amino acids. CDR3 region: CASIRGHPDTGELFF. CDR3 coding DNA: TGTGCCAGCATCCGAGGCCACCCGGACACCGGGGAGCTGTTTTTT.